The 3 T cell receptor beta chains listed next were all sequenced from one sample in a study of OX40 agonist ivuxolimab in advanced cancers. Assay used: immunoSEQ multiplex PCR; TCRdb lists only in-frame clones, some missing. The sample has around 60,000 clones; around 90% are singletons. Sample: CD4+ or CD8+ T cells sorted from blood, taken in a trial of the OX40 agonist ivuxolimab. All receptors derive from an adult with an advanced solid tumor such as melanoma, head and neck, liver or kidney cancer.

The CDR3 sequence is CASRASGNTGELFF. As DNA, the CDR3 is TGTGCCAGCCGGGCTAGCGGGAACACCGGGGAGCTGTTTTTT. J is TRBJ2-2 and V is TRBV2; 7 bases agree with TRBD2. CDR3 length: 14 residues. With V trimmed by 8 bases and J by 1 base, 4 bases remained unmatched. Germline CDR1 is SNHLY and CDR2 is FYNNEI.

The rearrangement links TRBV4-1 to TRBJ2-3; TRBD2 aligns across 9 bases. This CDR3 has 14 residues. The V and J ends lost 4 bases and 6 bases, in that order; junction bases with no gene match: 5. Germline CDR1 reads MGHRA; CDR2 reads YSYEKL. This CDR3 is CASSLAGVRDTQYF. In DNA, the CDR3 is TGCGCCAGCAGCCTAGCGGGAGTAAGGGATACGCAGTATTTT.

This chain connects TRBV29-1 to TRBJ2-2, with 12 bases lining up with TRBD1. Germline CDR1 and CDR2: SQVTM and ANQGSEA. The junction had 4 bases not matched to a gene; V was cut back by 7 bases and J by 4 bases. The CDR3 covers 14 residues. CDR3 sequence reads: CSAGTGGRTGELFF. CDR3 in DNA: TGCAGCGCCGGGACAGGGGGCCGCACCGGGGAGCTGTTTTTT.